The 21 T cell receptor beta chains listed next were all sequenced from one sample in a study of CD8 T cells in Susac syndrome. After extraction with the RNeasy kit, roughly 0.45 to 1 ug of the RNA was reverse transcribed using random hexamers. In TCRdb, the immunoSEQ multiplex PCR reads were re-called with MiXCR into one record per CDR3 protein. The sample carries roughly 160,000 distinct CDR3 sequences, around 95% recorded once. Sequencing was carried out using CD4+ T cells from PBMCs. The receptors were sampled from a human donor in good health.

V and J are TRBV4-2 and TRBJ1-1, with D maybe TRBD1 (6 bases). This CDR3 is 14 amino acids long. Trimming took off 0 bases at V and 6 bases at J, with 11 bases between the two ends. Germline CDR1 reads LGHNA; CDR2 reads YNFKEQ. The CDR3 is CASSQEARGSEAFF. CDR3 nucleotide sequence: TGTGCCAGCAGCCAAGAAGCCAGGGGTTCTGAAGCTTTCTTT.

The rearrangement links TRBV27 to TRBJ2-7; tentatively, D is TRBD1 (6 bases). CDR1 and CDR2 (germline): MNHEY, SMNVEV (reference sequence). The V gene lost 6 bases and the J gene lost 5 bases, with 17 bases spanning the gap. CDR3 length equals 14 residues. The DNA for the CDR3 is TGTGCCAGCAGGAGGGCAGGGGATTCCAACGAGCAGTACTTC. It is translated as CASRRAGDSNEQYF.

The chain employs TRBV14 and TRBJ2-3, with a possible D match to TRBD2 (6 bases). Germline CDR1 is SGHDN and CDR2 is FVKESK. This CDR3 has 15 amino acids. Deletions cut 4 bases from V and 3 bases from J, with 14 bases between. CDR3 DNA sequence: TGTGCCAGCAGCCGTTGGGACTCAACAACAGATACGCAGTATTTT. The encoded protein is CASSRWDSTTDTQYF.

The chain links TRBV23-1 to TRBJ1-2; no firm D call. TRBV23-1 is an ORF, with its function uncertain. This CDR3 has 11 residues. V dropped 7 bases and J dropped 4 bases, with 7 bases sitting between them. The CDR3, as DNA: TGCGCCAGCATCACGCCCTATGGCTACACCTTC. Residues: CASITPYGYTF.

The rearrangement links TRBV20-1 to TRBJ1-2; 10 nucleotides align to TRBD1. J was trimmed by 8 bases and V by 3 bases; bases with no gene match: 6. Germline lookup yields CDR1 DFQATT and CDR2 SNEGSKA (reference sequence). The CDR3 loop spans 13 amino acids. CDR3 nucleotide sequence: TGCAGTGCTAGGATGACAGGGGGCCAGGGCTACACCTTC. Translated: CSARMTGGQGYTF.

The CDR3 DNA reads as TGTGCCAGCAGCCAAGACTCGGACCGCACAGATACGCAGTATTTT. Amino acids: CASSQDSDRTDTQYF. V gene TRBV4-2 combines with J gene TRBJ2-3; D not certain. Trimming removed 0 bases from V and 1 base from J, with 8 bases in between. CDR1 is LGHNA and CDR2 is YNFKEQ in the germline V gene. The CDR3 covers 15 residues.

The rearrangement uses TRBV6-5 and TRBJ2-7, with D unclear. Trimming took off 6 bases at V and 3 bases at J, with 12 bases between the two ends. This CDR3 comprises 13 residues. The germline gives CDR1 MNHEY, CDR2 SVGAGI. The CDR3 DNA sequence: TGTGCCAGCAGAGACCCGATGGGCTACGAGCAGTACTTC. Protein product: CASRDPMGYEQYF.

The J gene is TRBJ1-5, the V gene TRBV5-1, with a possible D match to TRBD1 (6 bases). With 0 bases removed from V and 9 bases from J, the gap between germline ends came to 10 bases. The CDR3 totals 13 residues. Germline V CDR1 and CDR2: SGHRS, YFSETQ. CDR3 protein: CASSLAQGTPQHF. Here the CDR3 DNA reads TGCGCCAGCAGCTTGGCGCAGGGGACGCCCCAGCATTTT.

J is TRBJ2-1 and V is TRBV6-5, with D perhaps matching TRBD1 or TRBD2 (5 bases each). The CDR3 is 16 amino acids. Trimming removed 0 bases at V and 1 base at J, with 10 bases between. The germline V gene has CDR1 MNHEY and CDR2 SVGAGI. Here the CDR3 DNA reads TGTGCCAGCAGTTACTCCAGGGACCTTTCCTACAATGAGCAGTTCTTC. This translates into CASSYSRDLSYNEQFF.

The chain carries TRBV23-1 and TRBJ2-7; TRBD2 aligns across 7 bases. TRBV23-1 is an open reading frame, and its role is uncertain. The CDR3 is made up of 15 amino acids. After removal of 9 bases from V and 5 bases from J, the junction contained 16 bases not matched to a gene. The CDR3 is CARKRSGGLGNEQYF. The CDR3 DNA reads as TGCGCCAGGAAACGATCGGGGGGATTGGGAAACGAGCAGTACTTC.

This sequence joins TRBV3-1 and TRBJ2-4; D is undetermined. Per germline, CDR1 LGHDT and CDR2 YNNKEL (reference sequence). The CDR3 has 13 amino acids. The V end lost 0 bases, the J end lost 15 bases, and 15 bases lay between the germline ends. The CDR3 spells CASSQDPLDRTYF. CDR3 nucleotides: TGTGCCAGCAGCCAAGACCCATTGGATCGGACGTACTTC. The entire variable domain, with the rest obtained from reference TRBV3-1 and TRBJ2-4, is as follows: DTAVSQTPKYLVTQMGNDKSIKCEQNLGHDTMYWYKQDSKKFLKIMFSYNNKELIINETVPNRFSPKSPDKAHLNLHINSLELGDSAVYFCASSQDPLDRTYFGAGTRLSVL.

The V and J genes are TRBV23-1 and TRBJ1-5; D is unresolved. TRBV23-1 is given ORF status, its function remaining uncertain. The CDR3 sequence is 11 residues long. CDR3: CATGKDQPQHF. CDR3 nucleotides: TGCGCAACCGGCAAGGATCAGCCCCAGCATTTT.

The chain employs TRBV7-8 and TRBJ2-7; no reliable D call. CDR1 and CDR2 (germline): SGHVS, FQNEAQ. Trimming pared 5 bases from V and 1 base from J, leaving 15 bases between. There are 15 residues in the CDR3. This chain's CDR3 is CASSPDPQTSYEQYF. The CDR3 DNA is TGTGCCAGCAGCCCGGACCCACAGACTTCCTACGAGCAGTACTTC.

The chain combines TRBV30 with TRBJ2-7; TRBD1 agrees at 10 bases. The CDR3 runs 13 residues. Germline V gene data show CDR1 as GTSNPN and CDR2 as SVGIG (reference sequence). Losses at the gene ends were 7 bases for V and 4 bases for J; bases not matched to a gene: 7. CDR3 nucleotide sequence: TGTGCCTACTCGACAGGGGGCCAATACGAGCAGTACTTC. As protein: CAYSTGGQYEQYF.

The V and J genes are TRBV4-3 and TRBJ2-5; 14 nucleotides line up with TRBD2. J lost 0 bases, V lost 3 bases, and 3 bases had no gene match. The CDR3 loop spans 17 amino acids. Germline lookup yields CDR1 LGHNA and CDR2 YSLEER. The CDR3 protein is CASSQRLAGGNQETQYF. CDR3 coding DNA: TGCGCCAGCAGCCAGCGACTAGCGGGGGGGAACCAAGAGACCCAGTACTTC.

The chain carries TRBV20-1 and TRBJ2-1; no clear D. CDR3 size: 14 residues. CDR1 and CDR2 from the germline V gene are DFQATT and SNEGSKA (reference sequence). The V gene lost 6 bases and the J gene lost 3 bases, with 15 bases spanning the gap. The CDR3 loop is CSALEDAYYNEQFF. CDR3 sequence (DNA): TGCAGTGCATTGGAAGACGCTTACTACAATGAGCAGTTCTTC.

V gene TRBV20-1 combines with J gene TRBJ2-5; 10 bases agree with TRBD1. The V gene end was trimmed by 6 bases and the J gene end by 2 bases; junction bases not matched to a gene: 6. Germline V CDR1 and CDR2: DFQATT, SNEGSKA (reference sequence). This CDR3 region has 14 residues. In nucleotides, the CDR3 is TGCAGTGCACCGGACAGGGGGACGCAAGAGACCCAGTACTTC. Protein product: CSAPDRGTQETQYF.

This clonotype is a singleton in its sample. The chain employs TRBV20-1 and TRBJ2-1; 10 positions agree with TRBD2. Germline trimming cut 6 bases from V and 2 bases from J; bases unmatched to any gene: 4. CDR1 is DFQATT, CDR2 SNEGSKA, per germline (reference sequence). This CDR3 comprises 14 residues. The CDR3 DNA reads as TGCAGTGCGACACTAGCGGGGCCCTACAATGAGCAGTTCTTC. Its protein is CSATLAGPYNEQFF.

This chain connects TRBV15 to TRBJ2-3, with 10 bases lining up with TRBD2. Germline-derived CDR1 and CDR2 are LNHNV and YYDKDF (reference sequence). V lost 4 bases and J lost 2; bases outside the gene matches: 6. This CDR3 spans 16 amino acids. This CDR3 is CATSIGLAALTDTQYF. The CDR3 DNA is TGTGCCACCAGCATAGGACTAGCGGCTCTCACAGATACGCAGTATTTT.

V gene TRBV29-1 combines with J gene TRBJ1-1, with a weak D call TRBD1 (6 bases). Trimming cost V 3 bases and J 5 bases, with 22 bases left between them. Germline CDR1 and CDR2: SQVTM and ANQGSEA. This CDR3 has 16 amino acids. The CDR3 DNA sequence: TGCAGCGTTGATACTATAGACAGGTCCTACCAGACTGAAGCTTTCTTT. Amino acid sequence: CSVDTIDRSYQTEAFF.

The chain combines TRBV6-2 or TRBV6-3 with TRBJ2-5; D perhaps matches TRBD1 (6 bases). CDR3 size: 13 residues. Looked up from germline, CDR1 is MNHEY and CDR2 is SVGEGT. V was clipped by 6 bases and J by 1 base, with 9 bases between them. The CDR3 nucleotides are TGTGCCAGCAGCAGGACAGTCCAAGAGACCCAGTACTTC. Protein: CASSRTVQETQYF.